This TCR beta chain was documented in a study of cytomegalovirus exposure and HLA in healthy donors. Study details: The Caucasian-associated ancestry cluster held roughly 78% of 300 to 500 genotyped donors. Study-level points and caveats: According to an earlier analysis, most TCR beta V segments yielded productive rearrangements about 90% or about 30% of the time. Testing in vitro showed a few CMV-associated chains specific for CMV antigens. Differences between HLA loci emerged in a later analysis of TCR association rates, with DRB1 most and HLA-C fewest.

Notes on this clone: What it recognizes is unknown.

The germline V gene encodes CDR1 SEHNR and CDR2 FQNEAQ (reference sequence). The CDR3 has 15 amino acids. After removal of 5 bases from V and 6 bases from J, the junction contained 7 bases not matched to a gene. PCR primers comprised 60 Vbeta and 13 Jbeta primers. Method: immunoSEQ multiplex PCR; TCRdb's copy keeps in-frame clones and lacks some. The top ten clones hold about 1.5% of a sample with 100,000 to 150,000 clones, about 75% of them seen once. Sequencing used PBMCs. The gene calls are TRBV7-9 and TRBJ1-4; TRBD1 matches 9 bases. The source of this sequence is a woman aged 35 to 49 in good health and CMV-seronegative. The CDR3 DNA is TGTGCCAGCAGCCCTTGGGGACAGGGAGATGAAAAACTGTTTTTT. The encoded protein is CASSPWGQGDEKLFF.